This T cell receptor (beta chain) was captured by sequencing in a study of T-cell memory formation after mild COVID-19. The ends were cut back, 1 base at V and 1 base at J, with 10 bases in the middle. The CDR3 loop spans 14 amino acids. The V gene's germline CDR1 is SQVTM and CDR2 ANQGSEA. Researchers used 5'RACE with constant-segment primers to make TCR alpha and TCR beta cDNA libraries that carry sample barcodes and UMIs. TCRdb itself ran the 5' RACE reads through MiXCR, one entry per CDR3 protein. The profile covers over 130,000 distinct CDR3 sequences, with 13% to 15% appearing a single time and more than 25% taken by the ten largest. Comment on this clonotype: Its specificity is not known.

Regarding the study as a whole: Contracting CD4+ clones lay largely in CM and EM, with CD8+ ones residing in EMRA.

The sample taken for sequencing was PBMCs or a T cell subset sorted from them (not recorded which). The chain uses TRBV29-1 and TRBJ2-5; tentatively, D is TRBD2 (6 bases). This sequence originates from an adult woman who had mild COVID-19 (a few samples of this study predate the infection). Cell type and time point are not known. CDR3 protein: CSVEAGDLQETQYF. DNA for the CDR3: TGCAGCGTTGAAGCGGGGGACCTCCAAGAGACCCAGTACTTC.